A single sample is the source of the 25 T cell receptor beta chains below, sequenced in a study of T cell repertoires in cytomegalovirus infection. A single record per CDR3 protein comes from TCRdb applying MiXCR to the reads. The repertoire holds roughly 350,000 distinct CDR3 sequences, roughly 36% seen once, with less than 15% in the top ten. These receptors lack a known antigen. The source was cultured PBMCs, collected from culture after CMV antigen stimulation. All receptors derive from a human donor in good health (CMV status not recorded). Some clones in this sample may be carry-over from other donors' samples.

V and J are TRBV20-1 and TRBJ2-5; 7 bases map to TRBD2. J lost 2 bases, V lost 1 base, and 10 bases had no gene match. The germline CDR1 and CDR2 sequences are DFQATT and SNEGSKA (reference sequence). This CDR3 contains 16 residues. CDR3 bases: TGCAGTGCTAGAGCCTTTATAGCGGGCAAACAAGAGACCCAGTACTTC. Translation: CSARAFIAGKQETQYF.

This clonotype came up many times. This chain connects TRBV7-8 to TRBJ2-1, with D perhaps matching TRBD1 or TRBD2 (6 bases each). This CDR3 comprises 14 residues. Germline CDR1 reads SGHVS; CDR2 reads FQNEAQ. V was cut by 7 bases and J by 2 bases, with 12 bases left in between. The CDR3 DNA sequence: TGTGCCAGCACCACTAGGGGGGCCTACAATGAGCAGTTCTTC. It is translated as CASTTRGAYNEQFF.

V usage is TRBV4-1 and J usage is TRBJ1-5, with TRBD1 matching over 9 bases. V dropped 0 bases and J dropped 9; count of bases not matched to a gene: 9. The CDR3 is made up of 16 amino acids. Germline V lookup: CDR1 MGHRA, CDR2 YSYEKL. The CDR3 region is CASSQDATGGLRPQHF. For the CDR3, the DNA is TGCGCCAGCAGCCAAGATGCGACAGGGGGATTAAGGCCCCAGCATTTT.

The rearrangement links TRBV6-2 or TRBV6-3 to TRBJ2-1, with 12 bases that match TRBD2. Germline V gives CDR1 MNHEY, CDR2 SVGEGT. The trim removed 4 bases at V and 4 bases at J, leaving 5 bases unmatched. CDR3 length: 16 residues. The CDR3 DNA is TGTGCCAGCAGTTTCTTTGGACTAGCGGGGTACAATGAGCAGTTCTTC. Translated, it gives CASSFFGLAGYNEQFF.

The rearrangement joins TRBV3-1 to TRBJ2-1; 7 bases agree with TRBD2. Germline lookup yields CDR1 LGHDT and CDR2 YNNKEL (reference sequence). CDR3 length: 19 amino acids. V lost 7 bases, J lost 5 bases, and 23 bases stayed unmatched. DNA of the CDR3: TGTGCCAGCACCCGAAGCGGGACCGACCTTGGCGGGAGTGACAATGAGCAGTTCTTC. Residues: CASTRSGTDLGGSDNEQFF.

The rearrangement uses TRBV7-9 and TRBJ1-5; D is ambiguous. The V end lost 5 bases, the J end lost 6 bases, and 8 bases lay between the germline ends. Germline-derived CDR1 and CDR2 are SEHNR and FQNEAQ (reference sequence). The CDR3 has 12 residues. For the CDR3, the DNA is TGTGCCAGCAGCATACCAGGTCAGCCCCAGCATTTT. Protein product: CASSIPGQPQHF.

The CDR3 DNA reads as TGTGCCAGCAGTTTAGCACCGCGTGGGGTGGATGAGCAGTTCTTC. Its protein is CASSLAPRGVDEQFF. The V call is TRBV12-3 or TRBV12-4, the J call TRBJ2-1; D is unclear. Trimming stripped 0 bases from V and 8 bases from J, with 14 bases between. This CDR3 spans 15 amino acids.

This clonotype showed up many times. This chain uses TRBV20-1 with TRBJ2-1; D possibly uses TRBD1 or TRBD2 (5 bases each). The CDR3 runs to 15 residues. Germline lookup yields CDR1 DFQATT and CDR2 SNEGSKA (reference sequence). V lost 3 bases and J 5 bases, leaving 17 bases between the germline ends. CDR3 sequence reads: CSASHRDPSNNEQFF. The CDR3 bases are TGCAGTGCTAGCCACCGGGACCCGTCTAACAATGAGCAGTTCTTC.

This clonotype appeared many times. V and J are TRBV11-3 and TRBJ2-1; 9 nucleotides line up with TRBD2. The CDR3 runs 16 residues. The J segment lost 5 bases and the V segment lost 5 bases, leaving 10 bases of the junction unmatched. Germline values: CDR1 SGHNT, CDR2 YENEEA. This CDR3 reads CASSPQTSGIDNEQFF. In DNA, the CDR3 is TGTGCCAGCAGCCCCCAGACTAGCGGAATCGACAATGAGCAGTTCTTC.

The chain recombines TRBV7-2 with TRBJ1-5; no reliable D call. The CDR3 contains 14 residues. Germline-derived CDR1 and CDR2 are SGHTA and FQGNSA. V lost 5 bases, J lost 4 bases, and 12 bases lay in between. The chain's CDR3 is CASSLRGLNQPQHF. CDR3 DNA sequence: TGTGCCAGCAGCCTCCGCGGGCTAAATCAGCCCCAGCATTTT. The whole variable domain, filled in from reference TRBV7-2 and TRBJ1-5, reads GAGVSQSPSNKVTEKGKDVELRCDPISGHTALYWYRQSLGQGLEFLIYFQGNSAPDKSGLPSDRFSAERTGGSVSTLTIQRTQQEDSAVYLCASSLRGLNQPQHFGDGTRLSIL.

There are a few counts of this clonotype. The chain joins TRBV12-3 or TRBV12-4 to TRBJ2-7, with 12 bases identical to TRBD2. V lost 5 bases to trimming and J lost 4 bases; unmatched junction nucleotides: 6. This CDR3 is 15 amino acids long. For the CDR3, the DNA is TGTGCCAGCAGTGAACGGACTAGCGGGATTTACGAGCAGTACTTC. This sequence encodes CASSERTSGIYEQYF.

The sample holds a few counts of this clonotype. V usage is TRBV4-1 and J usage is TRBJ2-1, with 8 bases matching TRBD1. The ends lost 2 bases at V and 7 bases at J; junction bases unmatched: 7. The length of the CDR3 is 15 residues. From germline, CDR1 is MGHRA and CDR2 YSYEKL. DNA for the CDR3: TGCGCCAGCAGCCAACCCGGGACAGGAAGGAATGAGCAGTTCTTC. It codes for CASSQPGTGRNEQFF.

Ten or more counts support this clonotype. The V and J genes are TRBV7-8 and TRBJ1-2, with 8 bases fitting TRBD1. J lost 8 bases, V lost 5 bases, and 7 bases had no gene match. The CDR3 is made up of 13 amino acids. Germline V lookup: CDR1 SGHVS, CDR2 FQNEAQ. This CDR3 is CASSPGQGRGYTF. The DNA of the CDR3 is TGTGCCAGCAGCCCTGGACAGGGCCGGGGCTACACCTTC.

This rearrangement joins TRBV6-1 to TRBJ2-1; maybe TRBD2 (6 bases). V lost 5 bases to trimming and J lost 6 bases, with 14 bases between them. The CDR3 is 14 residues long. Germline CDR1 is MNHNS and CDR2 is SASEGT. The CDR3 DNA follows: TGTGCCAGCAGTTACGCGGGACCTCCCAATGAGCAGTTCTTC. Encoded protein: CASSYAGPPNEQFF.

The table lists this clonotype with a few counts. The chain carries TRBV6-2 or TRBV6-3 and TRBJ2-4, with 7 bases aligning to TRBD2. V lost 2 bases to trimming and J lost 7 bases; unmatched junction nucleotides: 5. CDR1 is MNHEY, CDR2 SVGEGT, per germline. This CDR3 comprises 14 residues. CDR3 residues: CASSYGGVVNIQYF. The CDR3 nucleotides are TGTGCCAGCAGTTACGGGGGGGTCGTGAACATTCAGTACTTC.

The chain has TRBV2 and TRBJ2-1; tentatively, D is TRBD1 (5 bases). Trimming removed 8 bases at V and 7 bases at J, with 9 bases between. Germline-derived CDR1 and CDR2 are SNHLY and FYNNEI. This CDR3 is 11 amino acids long. CDR3 bases: TGTGCCAGCCCGGCAGGGAATGAGCAGTTCTTC. Protein product: CASPAGNEQFF.

This clonotype is a singleton in its sample. This rearrangement joins TRBV6-8 to TRBJ2-7; D perhaps matches TRBD2 (5 bases). The CDR3 spans 14 residues. Looked up from germline, CDR1 is MNHGY and CDR2 is SAAAGT. Trimming shortened V by 2 bases and J by 0 bases, and 8 bases separated the two germline ends. The chain's CDR3 is CASSYAGPSYEQYF. In DNA form, the CDR3 reads TGTGCCAGCAGTTACGCGGGCCCCTCCTACGAGCAGTACTTC.

The J gene is TRBJ2-3, the V gene TRBV6-1; D not resolved. The CDR3 has 13 amino acids. Germline CDR1 MNHNS, CDR2 SASEGT. V lost 5 bases, J lost 8 bases, and 14 bases lay in between. DNA of the CDR3: TGTGCCAGCAGTTCAACTGCACAGAGTACGCAGTATTTT. Its translation is CASSSTAQSTQYF.

A few counts support this clonotype. This chain uses TRBV28 with TRBJ2-1; no definite D call. Germline assignment: CDR1 MDHEN and CDR2 SYDVKM. V lost 7 bases and J 0 bases, leaving 16 bases between the germline ends. The CDR3 is made up of 16 amino acids. CDR3 in amino acids: CASTLRRTASYNEQFF. The CDR3 DNA reads as TGTGCCAGCACCCTTAGGCGAACGGCCTCCTACAATGAGCAGTTCTTC.

The table lists this clonotype with a few counts. The chain joins TRBV5-4 to TRBJ1-1; D call uncertain. This CDR3 is built from 16 residues. The germline gives CDR1 SGHNT, CDR2 YYREEE (reference sequence). Trimming removed 0 bases at V and 0 bases at J, with 12 bases between. This CDR3 is CASSLEVGRMNTEAFF. The CDR3 nucleotides are TGTGCCAGCAGCTTGGAAGTAGGGCGAATGAACACTGAAGCTTTCTTT.

This clonotype was recorded a few times. V usage is TRBV9 and J usage is TRBJ1-5, with D unclear. Between the trimmed V and J ends, which lost 0 bases and 0 bases, there was a span of 13 bases. Germline CDR1 SGDLS, CDR2 YYNGEE. The CDR3 has 17 residues. Here the CDR3 DNA reads TGTGCCAGCAGCGTAGGGGGTTTCTTCTATAGCAATCAGCCCCAGCATTTT. This translates into CASSVGGFFYSNQPQHF.

This sequence joins TRBV5-4 and TRBJ2-1, with D tentatively TRBD2 (6 bases). The length of the CDR3 is 16 residues. Germline V lookup: CDR1 SGHNT, CDR2 YYREEE (reference sequence). The V end was cut by 0 bases, the J end by 2 bases, with 12 bases between. CDR3 nucleotides: TGTGCCAGCAGCTTGGGCGGGAAGGACGCCTACAATGAGCAGTTCTTC. Its protein is CASSLGGKDAYNEQFF.

The chain employs TRBV2 and TRBJ2-1; tentative D call: TRBD2 (5 bases). The CDR3 consists of 13 residues. The V gene lost 8 bases and the J gene lost 6 bases, with 14 bases spanning the gap. Germline loops: CDR1 SNHLY, CDR2 FYNNEI. The CDR3: CASSFEAGNEQFF. CDR3 DNA: TGTGCCAGCTCGTTTGAGGCGGGCAATGAGCAGTTCTTC.

This chain connects TRBV2 to TRBJ1-4; 10 nucleotides line up with TRBD1. V was pared by 2 bases and J by 4 bases, with 7 bases of the junction left unmatched. Germline CDR1 is SNHLY and CDR2 is FYNNEI. The CDR3 runs 17 residues. CDR3 in DNA: TGTGCCAGCAGTGAATTTTTGGGGACAGGGGATAATGAAAAACTGTTTTTT. As protein: CASSEFLGTGDNEKLFF.

This clonotype was found a few times. The chain couples TRBV10-3 to TRBJ1-1; D remains unclear. V was clipped by 3 bases and J by 6 bases, with 8 bases between them. The germline gives CDR1 ENHRY, CDR2 SYGVKD. The CDR3 runs 12 residues. The DNA for the CDR3 is TGTGCCATCAGTGAATTCAACGCTGAAGCTTTCTTT. Translated, it gives CAISEFNAEAFF.